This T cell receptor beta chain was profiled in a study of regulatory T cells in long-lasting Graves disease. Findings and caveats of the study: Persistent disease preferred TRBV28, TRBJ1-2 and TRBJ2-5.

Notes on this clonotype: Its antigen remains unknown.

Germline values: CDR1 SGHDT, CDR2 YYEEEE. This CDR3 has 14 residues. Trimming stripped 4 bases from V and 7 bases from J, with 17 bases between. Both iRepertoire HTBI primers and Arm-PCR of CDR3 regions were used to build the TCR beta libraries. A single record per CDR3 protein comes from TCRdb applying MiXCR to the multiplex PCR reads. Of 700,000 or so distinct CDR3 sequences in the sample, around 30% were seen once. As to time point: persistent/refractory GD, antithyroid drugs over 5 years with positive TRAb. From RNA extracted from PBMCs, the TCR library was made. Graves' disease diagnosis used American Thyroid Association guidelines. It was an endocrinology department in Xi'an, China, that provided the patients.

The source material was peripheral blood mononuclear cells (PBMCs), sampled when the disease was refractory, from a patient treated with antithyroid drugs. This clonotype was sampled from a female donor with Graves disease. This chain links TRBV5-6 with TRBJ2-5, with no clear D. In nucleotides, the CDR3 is TGTGCCAGCAGCACGGGTGTTAGCCGTGGGACCCAGTACTTC. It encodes CASSTGVSRGTQYF.